Shown below are 10 T cell receptor beta chains from a single sample sequenced in a study of T-cell reconstitution after alpha-beta-depleted transplantation in children. The library targeted TCRbeta and was prepared with unique molecular identifiers. From the PCR reads, TCRdb called clonotypes with MiXCR, one entry per CDR3 protein. The table includes 250,000 to 350,000 distinct CDR3 sequences, 9.9% detected once. This specimen consisted of PBMCs from the stem cell graft donor, obtained from the stem cell graft. The receptors stem from a human donor who donated a stem cell graft to a child with SCID.

This clonotype appeared a single time. The rearrangement links TRBV13 to TRBJ1-1; no definite D call. The CDR3 extends over 15 amino acids. Germline CDR1 reads PRHDT; CDR2 reads FYEKMQ (reference sequence). Deletions cut 1 base from V and 8 bases from J, with 17 bases between. The CDR3 is CASSLVRWSETEAFF. CDR3 nucleotide sequence: TGTGCCAGCAGCTTAGTTCGCTGGTCAGAGACCGAAGCTTTCTTT.

This clonotype was seen a handful of times. The chain has TRBV4-2 and TRBJ2-1, with 11 nucleotides matching TRBD2. The CDR3 runs to 17 residues. V was pared by 0 bases and J by 7 bases, with 8 bases of the junction left unmatched. CDR1 is LGHNA, CDR2 YNFKEQ, per germline. In DNA, the CDR3 is TGTGCCAGCAGCCAAGATCTCCTAGCGGGGGGAGAGAATGAGCAGTTCTTC. Encoded protein: CASSQDLLAGGENEQFF.

This clonotype occurred many times. The CDR3 DNA reads as TGTGCCAGCAGCTTGACGGAAGCAACTAATGAAAAACTGTTTTTT. Its protein product is CASSLTEATNEKLFF. V gene TRBV5-8 combines with J gene TRBJ1-4; D gene ambiguous. The ends were cut back, 1 base at V and 0 bases at J, with 7 bases in the middle. The CDR3 sequence is 15 residues long. Germline V gives CDR1 SGHTS, CDR2 YDEGEE.

The V gene is TRBV10-3, the J gene TRBJ2-7; 7 positions agree with TRBD1. This CDR3 spans 16 amino acids. The junction had 7 bases not matched to a gene; V was cut back by 2 bases and J by 0 bases. The germline V gene has CDR1 ENHRY and CDR2 SYGVKD. In nucleotides, the CDR3 is TGTGCCATCAGTGAGGGGGGACAGCCAAACTCCTACGAGCAGTACTTC. As protein: CAISEGGQPNSYEQYF.

The rearrangement links TRBV9 to TRBJ2-1; 11 nucleotides agree with TRBD2. V shed 2 bases and J 5 bases; nucleotides not matched to a gene: 6. The CDR3 is 16 amino acids. Germline V lookup: CDR1 SGDLS, CDR2 YYNGEE. CDR3 sequence: CASSVRLAGLNNEQFF. Written as DNA, the CDR3 is TGTGCCAGCAGCGTCAGACTAGCGGGGCTAAACAATGAGCAGTTCTTC.

This clonotype came up many times. This chain joins TRBV12-3 or TRBV12-4 and TRBJ2-2; maybe TRBD2 (5 bases). V lost 2 bases to trimming and J lost 1 base, with 8 bases between them. This CDR3 is built from 15 residues. CDR3 DNA: TGTGCCAGCAGTTTATCGAGGGTGAACACCGGGGAGCTGTTTTTT. It specifies CASSLSRVNTGELFF.

The V call is TRBV5-5, the J call TRBJ2-7; 7 nucleotides line up with TRBD1. Germline-derived CDR1 and CDR2 are SGHKS and YYEKEE (reference sequence). After removal of 4 bases from V and 0 bases from J, the junction contained 7 bases not matched to a gene. This CDR3 has 15 residues. The CDR3: CASSPTGTVSYEQYF. As DNA, the CDR3 is TGTGCCAGCAGCCCGACCGGGACAGTCTCCTACGAGCAGTACTTC.

This clonotype was seen repeatedly, ten times or more. The chain links TRBV9 to TRBJ2-2; unclear D gene. The CDR3 length is 13 residues. The germline gives CDR1 SGDLS, CDR2 YYNGEE. Trimming removed 3 bases at V and 4 bases at J, with 7 bases between. The DNA for the CDR3 is TGTGCCAGCAGCGCAGTCACCACCGGGGAGCTGTTTTTT. Its protein product is CASSAVTTGELFF.

The CDR3 DNA follows: TGTGCCAGCATTCCCCGGGACAGGGGCTCAGACCCGCAGTATTTT. Its translation is CASIPRDRGSDPQYF. This rearrangement joins TRBV12-3 or TRBV12-4 to TRBJ2-3, with 10 bases matching TRBD1. The CDR3 is 15 residues long. V lost 7 bases and J lost 10; bases outside the gene matches: 14.

The chain uses TRBV12-3 or TRBV12-4 and TRBJ2-2, with D perhaps TRBD2 (6 bases). The V and J ends lost 6 bases and 4 bases respectively, with 18 bases between them. The CDR3 covers 16 residues. The CDR3 DNA sequence: TGTGCCAGCAGCCCACGGAGGGCAGTGATCACCGGGGAGCTGTTTTTT. Its protein product is CASSPRRAVITGELFF.